These T cell receptor beta chains were read from a single sample in a study of somatic mutations in cytotoxic T cells in rheumatoid arthritis. Assay used: immunoSEQ multiplex PCR; TCRdb lists only in-frame clones, some missing. The sample has almost 20,000 clones, 80% to 90% seen once. Sequencing used CD8+ T cells sorted from blood. All receptors come from a man in his forties in good health. CDR3s include the opening cysteine and the closing phenylalanine or tryptophan.

V: TRBV7-3
J: TRBJ2-3
CDR3: CASSLFGGTSTDTQYF

V: TRBV27
J: TRBJ2-7
CDR3: CASSLTGGSYEQYF

V: TRBV27
J: TRBJ2-5
CDR3: CASSPAGGEETQYF

V: TRBV28
J: TRBJ1-2
CDR3: CASSFFGAVRGYTF

V: TRBV27
J: TRBJ1-5
CDR3: CASSLQGWNQPQHF

V: TRBV7-9
J: TRBJ2-1
CDR3: CASSLGQGSYNEQFF

V: TRBV11-2
J: TRBJ1-1
CDR3: CASSLDGGGAFF

V: TRBV12-5
J: TRBJ2-1
CDR3: CASGLRGNEQFF

V: TRBV7-2
J: TRBJ1-5
CDR3: CASSLTAGTRNQPQHF

V: TRBV21-1
J: TRBJ2-2
CDR3: CASSNDLNANTGELFF

V: TRBV30
J: TRBJ1-2
CDR3: CAWSGLGGDRYGYTF

V: TRBV7-9
J: TRBJ2-5
CDR3: CASSGGPSGAQETQYF

V: TRBV11-2
J: TRBJ2-7
CDR3: CASSHAVGGEQYF

V: TRBV4-3
J: TRBJ2-1
CDR3: CASSGGVSSYNEQFF

V: TRBV5-6
J: TRBJ1-1
CDR3: CASSFRQALNTEAFF

V: TRBV5-4
J: TRBJ2-7
CDR3: CASSPTSGSPSYEQYF

V: TRBV5-1
J: TRBJ2-5
CDR3: CASSRLDRDVETQYF

V: TRBV27
J: TRBJ2-7
CDR3: CASSYRTSGVGEQYF

V: TRBV15
J: TRBJ2-5
CDR3: CATSRDSRGETQYF

V: TRBV29-1
J: TRBJ2-7
CDR3: CSAAGNLYEQYF

V: TRBV9
J: TRBJ2-6
CDR3: CASSPEGGGGANVLTF

V: TRBV9
J: TRBJ1-5
CDR3: CASSLTGRSNQPQHF

V: TRBV7-8
J: TRBJ1-1
CDR3: CASSLEAGLNTEAFF

V: TRBV13
J: TRBJ1-1
CDR3: CASSARQARTEAFF

V: TRBV7-9
J: TRBJ2-7
CDR3: CASSLVVGPYEQYF

V: TRBV7-9
J: TRBJ2-7
CDR3: CASSFQGARDEQYF

V: TRBV4-3
J: TRBJ2-1
CDR3: CASRLLGNNEQFF

V: TRBV2
J: TRBJ2-7
CDR3: CASRDTGTRTVEQYF

V: TRBV4-2
J: TRBJ2-1
CDR3: CASSHPGLGNNEQFF

V: TRBV27
J: TRBJ2-7
CDR3: CASRHPGGGNEQYF

V: TRBV5-4
J: TRBJ2-2
CDR3: CASSLGTANTGELFF

V: TRBV27
J: TRBJ2-1
CDR3: CASSENTPYNEQFF

V: TRBV27
J: TRBJ1-4
CDR3: CASSLSSTAKKLFF

V: TRBV10-1
J: TRBJ2-1
CDR3: CASSESLANEQFF

V: TRBV6-5
J: TRBJ2-3
CDR3: CASSFYGQARTDTQYF

V: TRBV28
J: TRBJ2-1
CDR3: CASSFTSRGNEQFF

V: TRBV27
J: TRBJ1-4
CDR3: CASSLSRFGEKLFF

V: TRBV27
J: TRBJ2-2
CDR3: CASSFGADTGELFF

V: TRBV7-9
J: TRBJ2-1
CDR3: CASSSHRGDNEQFF

V: TRBV2
J: TRBJ2-1
CDR3: CASSEGSGRGNEQFF

V: TRBV6-1
J: TRBJ2-3
CDR3: CASSEWVKRSHDTQYF

V: TRBV30
J: TRBJ1-1
CDR3: CAWSVSSFAEAFF